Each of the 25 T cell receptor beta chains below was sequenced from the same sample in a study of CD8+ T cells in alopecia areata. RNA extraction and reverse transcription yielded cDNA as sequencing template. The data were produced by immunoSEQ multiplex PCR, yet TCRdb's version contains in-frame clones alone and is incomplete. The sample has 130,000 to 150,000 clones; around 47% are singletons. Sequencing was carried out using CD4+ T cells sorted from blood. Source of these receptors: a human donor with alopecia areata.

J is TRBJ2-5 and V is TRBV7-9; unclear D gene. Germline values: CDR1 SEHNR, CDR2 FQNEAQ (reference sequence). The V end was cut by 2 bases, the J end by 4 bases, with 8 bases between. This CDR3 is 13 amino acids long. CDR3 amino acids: CASSLSGGETQYF. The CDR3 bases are TGTGCCAGCAGCTTATCGGGTGGAGAGACCCAGTACTTC.

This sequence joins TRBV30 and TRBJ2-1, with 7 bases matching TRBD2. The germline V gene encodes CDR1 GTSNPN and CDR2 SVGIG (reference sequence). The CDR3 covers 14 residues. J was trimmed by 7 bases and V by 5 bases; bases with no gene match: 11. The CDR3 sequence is CAWGLGGSRNEQFF. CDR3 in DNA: TGTGCCTGGGGTCTGGGCGGGAGTCGGAATGAGCAGTTCTTC.

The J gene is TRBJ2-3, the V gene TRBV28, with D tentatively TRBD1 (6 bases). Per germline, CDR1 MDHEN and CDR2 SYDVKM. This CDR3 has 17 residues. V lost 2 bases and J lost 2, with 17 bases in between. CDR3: CASSLKAGELPTDTQYF. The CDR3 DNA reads TGTGCCAGCAGTTTAAAGGCAGGGGAATTACCCACAGATACGCAGTATTTT.

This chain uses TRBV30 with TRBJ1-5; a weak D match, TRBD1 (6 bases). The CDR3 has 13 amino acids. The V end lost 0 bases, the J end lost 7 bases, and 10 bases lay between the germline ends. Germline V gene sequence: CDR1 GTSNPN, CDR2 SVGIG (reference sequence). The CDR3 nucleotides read TGTGCCTGGAGTGTCACAGGGAGACAGCCCCAGCATTTT. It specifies CAWSVTGRQPQHF.

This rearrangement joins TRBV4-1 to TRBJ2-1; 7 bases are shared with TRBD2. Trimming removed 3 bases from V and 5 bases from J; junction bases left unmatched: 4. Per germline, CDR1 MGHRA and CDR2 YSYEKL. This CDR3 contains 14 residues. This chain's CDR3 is CASSQPSGNNEQFF. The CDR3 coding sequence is TGCGCCAGCAGCCAGCCTAGCGGAAACAATGAGCAGTTCTTC.

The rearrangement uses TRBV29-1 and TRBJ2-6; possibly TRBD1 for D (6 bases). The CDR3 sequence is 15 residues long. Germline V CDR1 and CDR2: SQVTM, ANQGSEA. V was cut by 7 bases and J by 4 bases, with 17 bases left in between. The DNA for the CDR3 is TGCAGCGGTTCTACAGGGTCTGCAGGGGCCAACGTCCTGACTTTC. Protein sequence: CSGSTGSAGANVLTF.

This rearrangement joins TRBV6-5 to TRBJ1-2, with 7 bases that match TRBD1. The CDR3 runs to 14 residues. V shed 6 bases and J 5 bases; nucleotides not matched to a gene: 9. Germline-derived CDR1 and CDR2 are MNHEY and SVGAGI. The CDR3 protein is CASRRTGLKYGYTF. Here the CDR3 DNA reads TGTGCCAGCAGGAGGACAGGACTGAAGTATGGCTACACCTTC.

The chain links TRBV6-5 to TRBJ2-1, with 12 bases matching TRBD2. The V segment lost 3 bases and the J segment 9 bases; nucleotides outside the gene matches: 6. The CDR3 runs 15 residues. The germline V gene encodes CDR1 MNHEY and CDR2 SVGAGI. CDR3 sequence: CASSYPSGRASEQFF. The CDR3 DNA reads TGTGCCAGCAGTTATCCTAGCGGGAGGGCCAGTGAGCAGTTCTTC.

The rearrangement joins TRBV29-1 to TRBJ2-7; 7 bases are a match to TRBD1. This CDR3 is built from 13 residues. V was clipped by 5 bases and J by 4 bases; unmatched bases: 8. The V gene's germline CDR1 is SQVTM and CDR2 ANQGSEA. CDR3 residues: CSVRQGSVYEQYF. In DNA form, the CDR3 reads TGCAGCGTTCGACAGGGATCGGTTTACGAGCAGTACTTC.

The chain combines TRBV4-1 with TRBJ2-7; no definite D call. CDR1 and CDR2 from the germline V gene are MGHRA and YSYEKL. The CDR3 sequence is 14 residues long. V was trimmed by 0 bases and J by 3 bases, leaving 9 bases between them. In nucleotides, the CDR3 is TGCGCCAGCAGCCAAGATCCAGTCCACTACGAGCAGTACTTC. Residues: CASSQDPVHYEQYF.

The CDR3 nucleotides read TGCAGCGTTGAAGGTCCGGGACAGACTAACTATGGCTACACCTTC. Its protein product is CSVEGPGQTNYGYTF. The chain combines TRBV29-1 with TRBJ1-2; 7 bases are shared with TRBD1. With 1 base clipped from V and 0 bases from J, the junction kept 5 bases outside the gene matches. CDR1 is SQVTM and CDR2 is ANQGSEA in the germline V gene. The CDR3 length is 15 residues.

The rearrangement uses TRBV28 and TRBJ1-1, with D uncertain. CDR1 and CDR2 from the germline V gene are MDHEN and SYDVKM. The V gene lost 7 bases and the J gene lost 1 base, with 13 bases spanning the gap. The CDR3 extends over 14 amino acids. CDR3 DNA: TGTGCCAGCACCCCGCTTAGACAGAACACTGAAGCTTTCTTT. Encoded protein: CASTPLRQNTEAFF.

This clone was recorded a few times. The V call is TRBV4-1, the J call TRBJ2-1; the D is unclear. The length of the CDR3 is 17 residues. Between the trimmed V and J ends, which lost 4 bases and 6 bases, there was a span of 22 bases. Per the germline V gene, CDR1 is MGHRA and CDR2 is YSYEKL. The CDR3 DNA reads TGCGCCAGCAGCCCCGACGGCGGACCAGGATTGTTCAATGAGCAGTTCTTC. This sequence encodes CASSPDGGPGLFNEQFF.

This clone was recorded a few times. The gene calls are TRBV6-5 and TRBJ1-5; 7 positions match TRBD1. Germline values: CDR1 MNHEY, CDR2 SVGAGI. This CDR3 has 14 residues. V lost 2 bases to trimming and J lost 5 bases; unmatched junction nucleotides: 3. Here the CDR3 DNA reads TGTGCCAGCAGTTACACAGGGGCTCATCAGCCCCAGCATTTT. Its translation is CASSYTGAHQPQHF.

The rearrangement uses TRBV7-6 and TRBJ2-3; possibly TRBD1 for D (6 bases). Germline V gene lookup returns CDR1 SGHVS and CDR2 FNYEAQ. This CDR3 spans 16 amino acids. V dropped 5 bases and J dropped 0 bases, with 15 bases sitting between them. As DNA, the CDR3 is TGTGCCAGCAGCCGCTCCTGGGACAAAAGCACAGATACGCAGTATTTT. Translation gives CASSRSWDKSTDTQYF.

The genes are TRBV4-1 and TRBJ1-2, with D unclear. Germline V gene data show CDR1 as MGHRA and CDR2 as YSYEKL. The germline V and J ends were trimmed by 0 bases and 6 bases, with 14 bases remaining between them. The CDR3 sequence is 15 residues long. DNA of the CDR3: TGCGCCAGCAGCCAAGATCGGAAGCAATCGAATGGCTACACCTTC. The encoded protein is CASSQDRKQSNGYTF.

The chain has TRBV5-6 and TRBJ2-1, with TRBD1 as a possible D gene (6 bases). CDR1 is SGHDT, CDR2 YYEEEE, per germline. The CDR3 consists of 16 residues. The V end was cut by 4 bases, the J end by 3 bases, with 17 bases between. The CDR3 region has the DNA TGTGCCAGCAGCCCAAAGACAGGTTCCGTCTACAATGAGCAGTTCTTC. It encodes CASSPKTGSVYNEQFF. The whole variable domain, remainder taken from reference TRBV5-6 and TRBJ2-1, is DAGVTQSPTHLIKTRGQQVTLRCSPKSGHDTVSWYQQALGQGPQFIFQYYEEEERQRGNFPDRFSGHQFPNYSSELNVNALLLGDSALYLCASSPKTGSVYNEQFFGPGTRLTVL.

CDR3 sequence reads: CASSPEGQGRKNTEAFF. CDR3 in DNA: TGTGCCAGCAGTCCAGAGGGACAGGGCCGAAAGAACACTGAAGCTTTCTTT. The J gene is TRBJ1-1, the V gene TRBV28; 9 nucleotides agree with TRBD1. The germline V gene encodes CDR1 MDHEN and CDR2 SYDVKM. Trimming removed 5 bases from V and 1 base from J; junction bases left unmatched: 11. The length of the CDR3 is 17 residues.

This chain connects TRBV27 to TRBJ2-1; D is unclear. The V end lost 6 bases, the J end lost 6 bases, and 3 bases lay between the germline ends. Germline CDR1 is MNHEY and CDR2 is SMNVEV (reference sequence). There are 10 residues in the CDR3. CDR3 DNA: TGTGCCAGCAGGGGCAATGAGCAGTTCTTC. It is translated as CASRGNEQFF.

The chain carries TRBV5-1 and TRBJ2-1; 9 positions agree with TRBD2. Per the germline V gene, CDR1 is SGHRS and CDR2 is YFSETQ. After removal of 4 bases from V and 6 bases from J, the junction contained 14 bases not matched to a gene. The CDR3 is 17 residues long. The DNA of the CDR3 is TGCGCCAGCAGCCCCACACCAGCGGGAGGTTCTCGCAATGAGCAGTTCTTC. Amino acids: CASSPTPAGGSRNEQFF.

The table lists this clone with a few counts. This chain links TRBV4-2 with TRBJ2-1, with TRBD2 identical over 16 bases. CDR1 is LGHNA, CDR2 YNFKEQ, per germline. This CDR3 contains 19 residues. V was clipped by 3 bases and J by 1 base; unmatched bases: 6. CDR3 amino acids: CASSHAGTSGRGSYNEQFF. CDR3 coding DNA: TGTGCCAGCAGCCACGCCGGGACTAGCGGGAGGGGGTCCTACAATGAGCAGTTCTTC.

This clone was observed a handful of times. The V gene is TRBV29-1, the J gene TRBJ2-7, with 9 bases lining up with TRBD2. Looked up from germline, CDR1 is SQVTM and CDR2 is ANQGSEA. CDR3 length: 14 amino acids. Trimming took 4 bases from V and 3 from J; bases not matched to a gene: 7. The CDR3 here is CSVVFLAGHYEQYF. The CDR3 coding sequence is TGCAGCGTTGTCTTCCTAGCGGGGCACTACGAGCAGTACTTC.

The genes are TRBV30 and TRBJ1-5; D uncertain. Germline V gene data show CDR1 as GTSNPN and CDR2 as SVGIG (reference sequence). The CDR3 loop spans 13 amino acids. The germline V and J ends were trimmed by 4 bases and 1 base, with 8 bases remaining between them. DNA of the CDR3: TGTGCCTGGACCCTGGACAGCAATCAGCCCCAGCATTTT. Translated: CAWTLDSNQPQHF.

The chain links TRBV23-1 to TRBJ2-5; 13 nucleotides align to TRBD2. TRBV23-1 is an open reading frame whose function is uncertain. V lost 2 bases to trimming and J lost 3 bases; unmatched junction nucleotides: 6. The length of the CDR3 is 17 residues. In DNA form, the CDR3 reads TGCGCCAGCAGTCAAACGGGACTAGCGGGATTAAAAGAGACCCAGTACTTC. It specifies CASSQTGLAGLKETQYF.

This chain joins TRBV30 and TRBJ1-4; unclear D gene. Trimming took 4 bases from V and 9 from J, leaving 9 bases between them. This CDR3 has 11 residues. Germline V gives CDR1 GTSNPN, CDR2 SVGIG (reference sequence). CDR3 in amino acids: CAWTGGKKLFF. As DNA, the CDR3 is TGTGCCTGGACAGGAGGGAAAAAACTGTTTTTT.